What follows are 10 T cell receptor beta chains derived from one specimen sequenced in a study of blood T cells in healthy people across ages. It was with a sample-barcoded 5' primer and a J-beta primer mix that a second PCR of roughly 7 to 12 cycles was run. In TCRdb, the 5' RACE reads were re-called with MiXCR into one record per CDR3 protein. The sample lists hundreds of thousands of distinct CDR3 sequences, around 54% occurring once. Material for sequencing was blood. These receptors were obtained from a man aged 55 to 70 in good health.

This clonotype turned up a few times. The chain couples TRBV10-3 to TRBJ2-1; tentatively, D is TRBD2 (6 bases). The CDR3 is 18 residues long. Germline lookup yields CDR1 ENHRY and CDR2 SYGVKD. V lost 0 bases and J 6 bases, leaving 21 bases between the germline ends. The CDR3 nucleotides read TGTGCCATCAGTGAGTCCGGGGCGAGGGTAGCGGCCTCCAATGAGCAGTTCTTC. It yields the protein CAISESGARVAASNEQFF.

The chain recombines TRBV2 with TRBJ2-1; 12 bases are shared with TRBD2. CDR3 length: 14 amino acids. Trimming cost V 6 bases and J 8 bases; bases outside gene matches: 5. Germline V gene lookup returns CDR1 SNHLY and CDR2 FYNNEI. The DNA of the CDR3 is TGTGCCAGCAGGTCTACTAGCGGGGGGTATGAGCAGTTCTTC. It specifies CASRSTSGGYEQFF. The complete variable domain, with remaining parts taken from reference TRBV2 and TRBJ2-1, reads EPEVTQTPSHQVTQMGQEVILRCVPISNHLYFYWYRQILGQKVEFLVSFYNNEISEKSEIFDDQFSVERPDGSNFTLKIRSTKLEDSAMYFCASRSTSGGYEQFFGPGTRLTVL.

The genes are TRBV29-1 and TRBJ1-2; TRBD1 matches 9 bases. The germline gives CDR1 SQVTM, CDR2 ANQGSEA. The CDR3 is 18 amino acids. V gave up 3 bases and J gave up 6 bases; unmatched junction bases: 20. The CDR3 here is CSVENFRGTGSFTDGYTF. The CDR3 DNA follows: TGCAGCGTTGAGAATTTCAGGGGGACAGGGTCGTTTACAGATGGCTACACCTTC.

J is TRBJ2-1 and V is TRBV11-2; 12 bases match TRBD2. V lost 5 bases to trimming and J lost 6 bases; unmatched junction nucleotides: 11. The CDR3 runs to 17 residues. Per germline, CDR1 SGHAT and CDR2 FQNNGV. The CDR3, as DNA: TGTGCCAGCAGCCTCTACTGGACTAGCGGGGTGGGCAATGAGCAGTTCTTC. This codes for CASSLYWTSGVGNEQFF.

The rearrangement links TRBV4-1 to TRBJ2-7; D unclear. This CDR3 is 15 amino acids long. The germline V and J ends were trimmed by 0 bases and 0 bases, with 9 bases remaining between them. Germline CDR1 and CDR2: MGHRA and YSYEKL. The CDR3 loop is CASSQEAHSSYEQYF. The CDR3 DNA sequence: TGCGCCAGCAGCCAAGAGGCGCACAGCTCCTACGAGCAGTACTTC.

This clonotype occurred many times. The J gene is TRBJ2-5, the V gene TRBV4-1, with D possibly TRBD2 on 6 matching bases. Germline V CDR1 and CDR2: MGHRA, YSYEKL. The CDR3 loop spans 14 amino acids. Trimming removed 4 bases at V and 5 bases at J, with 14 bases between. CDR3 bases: TGCGCCAGCAGCCCCGGGGGAGTTGGCGAGACCCAGTACTTC. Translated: CASSPGGVGETQYF.

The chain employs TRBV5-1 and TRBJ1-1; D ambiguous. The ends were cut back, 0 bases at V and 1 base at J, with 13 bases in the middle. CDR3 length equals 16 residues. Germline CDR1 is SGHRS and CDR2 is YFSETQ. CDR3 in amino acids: CASSLGRAFGNTEAFF. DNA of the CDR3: TGCGCCAGCAGCTTGGGAAGGGCCTTTGGGAACACTGAAGCTTTCTTT.

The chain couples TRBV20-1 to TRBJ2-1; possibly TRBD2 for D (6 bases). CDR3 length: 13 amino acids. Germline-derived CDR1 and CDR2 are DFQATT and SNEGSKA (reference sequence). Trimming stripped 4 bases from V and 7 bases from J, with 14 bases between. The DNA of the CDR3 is TGCAGTGCTACCGGGGGAATTTGGAATGAGCAGTTCTTC. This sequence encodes CSATGGIWNEQFF.

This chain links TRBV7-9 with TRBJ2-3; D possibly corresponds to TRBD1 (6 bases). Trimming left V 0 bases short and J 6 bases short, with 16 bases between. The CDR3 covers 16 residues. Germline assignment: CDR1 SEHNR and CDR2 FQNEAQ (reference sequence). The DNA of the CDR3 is TGTGCCAGCAGCTTAGCAATGGGTACAGGGACCGATACGCAGTATTTT. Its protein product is CASSLAMGTGTDTQYF.

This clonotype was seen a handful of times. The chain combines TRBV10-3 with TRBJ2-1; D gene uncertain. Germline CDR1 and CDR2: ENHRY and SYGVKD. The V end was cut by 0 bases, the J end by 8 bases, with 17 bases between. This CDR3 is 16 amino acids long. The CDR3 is CAISESVTTGGDEQFF. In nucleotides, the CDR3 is TGTGCCATCAGTGAGTCTGTAACTACGGGCGGAGATGAGCAGTTCTTC.